Listed below are T cell receptor beta chains from one sample, sequenced in a study of blood T cell repertoires in COVID-19. Generated by immunoSEQ multiplex PCR, the TCRdb table keeps only in-frame clones and is missing some. The sample consists of 330,000 or so clones, roughly 87% of them appearing once. The sequencing sample was made of peripheral blood. These receptors were collected from a man aged 25-45 years with COVID-19, enrolled during active disease. The CDR3 runs from the conserved cysteine through the conserved F or W. The D gene is left open where the match is weak. Clone size appears in some rows only: once, few, many, or a class for an expanded clone.

v_call: TRBV7-2; j_call: TRBJ2-7; d_call: TRBD1; clone_size: once; cdr3_nt: TGTGCCAGCAGCTCTGCAGGGGGATCCTACGAGCAGTACTTC; cdr3_aa: CASSSAGGSYEQYF
v_call: TRBV4-3; j_call: TRBJ2-1; d_call: TRBD2; clone_size: once; cdr3_nt: TGCGCCAGCAGCCTCAAGACTAGCGGGGCATTCTACAATGAGCAGTTCTTC; cdr3_aa: CASSLKTSGAFYNEQFF
v_call: TRBV6-5; j_call: TRBJ1-2; d_call: TRBD1; clone_size: .; cdr3_nt: TGTGCCAGCAGTTACCTCTCCGGGACAGGGATAGGCTACACCTTC; cdr3_aa: CASSYLSGTGIGYTF
v_call: TRBV24-1; j_call: TRBJ2-7; d_call: .; clone_size: few; cdr3_nt: TGTGCCACCAGTGAAGGGGGAACCGAGCAGTACTTC; cdr3_aa: CATSEGGTEQYF
v_call: TRBV4-1; j_call: TRBJ1-2; d_call: .; clone_size: .; cdr3_nt: TGCGCCAGCAGCCCCGGACAGACCCTTTATGGCTACACCTTC; cdr3_aa: CASSPGQTLYGYTF
v_call: TRBV7-3; j_call: TRBJ2-1; d_call: .; clone_size: .; cdr3_nt: TGTGCCAGCAGTCTGACATGGAGGAACAATGAGCAGTTCTTC; cdr3_aa: CASSLTWRNNEQFF
v_call: TRBV14; j_call: TRBJ1-4; d_call: TRBD1; clone_size: .; cdr3_nt: TGTGCCAGCAGTGCCCGGGACAGGCCCTTTATGGGTGAAAAACTGTTTTTT; cdr3_aa: CASSARDRPFMGEKLFF
v_call: TRBV27; j_call: TRBJ2-3; d_call: TRBD2; clone_size: .; cdr3_nt: TGTGCCAGCACGTCACTAGCGGGAGGGCCAGGGGGTACGCAGTATTTT; cdr3_aa: CASTSLAGGPGGTQYF
v_call: TRBV5-1; j_call: TRBJ2-2; d_call: .; clone_size: once; cdr3_nt: TGCGCCAGCAGCCCGAGGGACATGGGCGGGGAGCTGTTTTTT; cdr3_aa: CASSPRDMGGELFF
v_call: TRBV4-1; j_call: TRBJ1-3; d_call: .; clone_size: .; cdr3_nt: TGCGCCAGCAGCCAAGATTCAGGCAGGGTGGGCGGAAACACCATATATTTT; cdr3_aa: CASSQDSGRVGGNTIYF
v_call: TRBV6-1; j_call: TRBJ1-6; d_call: .; clone_size: .; cdr3_nt: TGTGCCAGCAGTGGGAGTGGGACTTACTATAATTCACCCCTCCACTTT; cdr3_aa: CASSGSGTYYNSPLHF
v_call: TRBV4-3; j_call: TRBJ2-2; d_call: TRBD2; clone_size: .; cdr3_nt: TGCGCCAGCAGCCAAGAAGCGGGGCAGGGACCCACCGGGGAGCTGTTTTTT; cdr3_aa: CASSQEAGQGPTGELFF
v_call: TRBV14; j_call: TRBJ2-2; d_call: .; clone_size: once; cdr3_nt: TGTGCCAGCAGCCGACGGGACTTCACCGGGGAGCTGTTTTTT; cdr3_aa: CASSRRDFTGELFF
v_call: TRBV5-5; j_call: TRBJ2-2; d_call: .; clone_size: .; cdr3_nt: TGTGCCAGCAGCCGAAGTACGCTAGAATCCACCGGGGAGCTGTTTTTT; cdr3_aa: CASSRSTLESTGELFF
v_call: TRBV7-9; j_call: TRBJ1-1; d_call: .; clone_size: .; cdr3_nt: TGTGCCAGCAGCTTAGCTCAGGGGATTGCTGAAGCTTTCTTT; cdr3_aa: CASSLAQGIAEAFF
v_call: TRBV9; j_call: TRBJ1-1; d_call: .; clone_size: .; cdr3_nt: TGTGCCAGCAGCGTTCGGACATCTTTGAACACTGAAGCTTTCTTT; cdr3_aa: CASSVRTSLNTEAFF
v_call: TRBV7-9; j_call: TRBJ2-5; d_call: TRBD2; clone_size: .; cdr3_nt: TGTGCCAGCAGCCGGGGACTAGCGGGGTCGGGAGAGACCCAGTACTTC; cdr3_aa: CASSRGLAGSGETQYF
v_call: TRBV5-1; j_call: TRBJ1-1; d_call: .; clone_size: .; cdr3_nt: TGCGCCAGCAGCAAGGAGAGTGGCACTGAAGCTTTCTTT; cdr3_aa: CASSKESGTEAFF
v_call: TRBV7-3; j_call: TRBJ2-3; d_call: .; clone_size: .; cdr3_nt: TGTGCCAGCAGTTCGAAGCGGGATACGCAGTATTTT; cdr3_aa: CASSSKRDTQYF
v_call: TRBV2; j_call: TRBJ2-3; d_call: .; clone_size: .; cdr3_nt: TGTGCCAGCACTGCGGAGGGAGGCACAGATACGCAGTATTTT; cdr3_aa: CASTAEGGTDTQYF
v_call: TRBV10-3; j_call: TRBJ1-3; d_call: .; clone_size: .; cdr3_nt: TGTGCCATCAGTGAGACTGTGAGGGAGATATATTTT; cdr3_aa: CAISETVREIYF
v_call: TRBV6-4; j_call: TRBJ2-1; d_call: TRBD2; clone_size: .; cdr3_nt: TGTGCCAGCAGTGACTCGACAGCGGGAGGGCCGGATGAGCAGTTCTTC; cdr3_aa: CASSDSTAGGPDEQFF
v_call: TRBV7-3; j_call: TRBJ2-3; d_call: .; clone_size: .; cdr3_nt: TGTGCCAGCAGCTTAACGGGACAATCCACAGATACGCAGTATTTT; cdr3_aa: CASSLTGQSTDTQYF
v_call: TRBV7-9; j_call: TRBJ1-2; d_call: .; clone_size: .; cdr3_nt: TGTGCCAGCAGCGGCATCCTCGACAGCCGCCCCTTTAACTATGGCTACACCTTC; cdr3_aa: CASSGILDSRPFNYGYTF
v_call: TRBV2; j_call: TRBJ2-5; d_call: TRBD1; clone_size: .; cdr3_nt: TGTGCCAGCAGTGGGGACAGCTCCTGGGAGACCCAGTACTTC; cdr3_aa: CASSGDSSWETQYF
v_call: TRBV7-2; j_call: TRBJ1-1; d_call: TRBD1; clone_size: .; cdr3_nt: TGTGCCAGCAGCTCGATCAGACAGGGGGCATCTTTCTTT; cdr3_aa: CASSSIRQGASFF
v_call: TRBV30; j_call: TRBJ2-7; d_call: TRBD1; clone_size: .; cdr3_nt: TGTGCCTGGAGTGTAGAGGACAGGGGTCCGCCCTACGAGCAGTACTTC; cdr3_aa: CAWSVEDRGPPYEQYF
v_call: TRBV21-1; j_call: TRBJ2-1; d_call: .; clone_size: many; cdr3_nt: TGTGCCAGCAGCAAATGTGAAGGGGGCGTACGCTACAATGAGCAGTTCTTC; cdr3_aa: CASSKCEGGVRYNEQFF
v_call: TRBV5-6; j_call: TRBJ2-1; d_call: TRBD2; clone_size: .; cdr3_nt: TGTGCCAGCAGCTTTAGCGGGAGAGGACTTTACAATGAGCAGTTCTTC; cdr3_aa: CASSFSGRGLYNEQFF
v_call: TRBV5-6; j_call: TRBJ1-2; d_call: TRBD1; clone_size: .; cdr3_nt: TGTGCCAGCAGCTACCCGACGAGGGGGCTTTATGGCTACACCTTC; cdr3_aa: CASSYPTRGLYGYTF
v_call: TRBV4-1; j_call: TRBJ1-2; d_call: .; clone_size: .; cdr3_nt: TGCGCCAGCAGCCAAGGTTTGGGGGGGAACTATGGCTACACCTTC; cdr3_aa: CASSQGLGGNYGYTF
v_call: TRBV24-1; j_call: TRBJ2-7; d_call: TRBD1; clone_size: .; cdr3_nt: TGTGCCACCAGTTCCGGGACAGGGATCGATCGTGCCTACGAGCAGTACTTC; cdr3_aa: CATSSGTGIDRAYEQYF